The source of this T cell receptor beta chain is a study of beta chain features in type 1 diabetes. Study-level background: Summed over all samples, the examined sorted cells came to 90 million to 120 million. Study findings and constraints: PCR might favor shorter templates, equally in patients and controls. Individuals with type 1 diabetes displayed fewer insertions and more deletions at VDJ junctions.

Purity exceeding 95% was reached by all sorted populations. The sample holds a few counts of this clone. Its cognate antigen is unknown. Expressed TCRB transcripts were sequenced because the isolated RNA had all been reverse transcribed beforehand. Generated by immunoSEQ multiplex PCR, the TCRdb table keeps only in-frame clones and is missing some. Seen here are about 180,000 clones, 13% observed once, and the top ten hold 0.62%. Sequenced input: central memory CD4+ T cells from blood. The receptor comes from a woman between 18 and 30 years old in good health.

CDR3 in amino acids: CSVDSGGPISGANVLTF. CDR3 nucleotide sequence: TGCAGCGTTGATAGCGGCGGGCCAATCTCTGGGGCCAACGTCCTGACTTTC. The rearrangement links TRBV29-1 to TRBJ2-6; possible D gene TRBD2, 6 bases. Trimming removed 3 bases from V and 0 bases from J, with 15 bases in between. Germline V CDR1 and CDR2: SQVTM, ANQGSEA. This CDR3 contains 17 residues.